The source of this T cell receptor (beta chain) is a study of spatial heterogeneity in lung cancer. In the study overall: Approximately two years after resection was the median timing of the follow-up PBMC samples, which were sequenced when available.

V was clipped by 6 bases and J by 3 bases, with 11 bases between them. This CDR3 is built from 13 residues. Study results and limitations: Resection blood, more than follow-up blood, showed ubiquitous expanded tumor TCRs.

Time point given: blood at routine non-recurrence follow-up after resection. No cells were sorted before sequencing. The whole RNA sequenced was extracted from tumor, nontumor lung or frozen PBMC. TCRdb ran MiXCR on the 5' RACE reads and lists one entry per CDR3 protein. Among 85,000 to 100,000 distinct CDR3 sequences listed, roughly 19% were seen once. This clonotype occurred a few times. Its cognate antigen is unknown. V and J are TRBV12-3 or TRBV12-4 and TRBJ1-2, with TRBD1 as a possible D gene (6 bases). The sequence derives from a male donor with early-stage non-small cell lung cancer. This specimen consisted of PBMCs, obtained at follow-up. The CDR3 DNA is TGTGCCAGCAGCTTACAGGGAGACTATGGCTACACCTTC. This encodes CASSLQGDYGYTF.